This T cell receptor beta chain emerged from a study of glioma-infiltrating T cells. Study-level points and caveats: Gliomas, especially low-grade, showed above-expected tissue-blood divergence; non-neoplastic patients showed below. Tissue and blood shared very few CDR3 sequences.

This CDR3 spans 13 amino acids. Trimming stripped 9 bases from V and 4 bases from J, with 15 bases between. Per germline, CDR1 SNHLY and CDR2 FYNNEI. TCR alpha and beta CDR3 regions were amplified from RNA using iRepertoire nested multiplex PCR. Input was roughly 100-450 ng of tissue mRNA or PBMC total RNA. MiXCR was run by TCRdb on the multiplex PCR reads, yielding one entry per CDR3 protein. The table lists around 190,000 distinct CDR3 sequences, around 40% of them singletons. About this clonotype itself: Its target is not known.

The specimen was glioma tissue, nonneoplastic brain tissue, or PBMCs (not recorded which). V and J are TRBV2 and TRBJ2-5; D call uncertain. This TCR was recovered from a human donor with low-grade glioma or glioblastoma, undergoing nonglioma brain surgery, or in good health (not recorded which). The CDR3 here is CASDAFTGETQYF. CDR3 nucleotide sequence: TGTGCCAGTGACGCCTTCACGGGAGAGACCCAGTACTTC. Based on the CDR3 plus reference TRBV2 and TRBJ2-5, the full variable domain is EPEVTQTPSHQVTQMGQEVILRCVPISNHLYFYWYRQILGQKVEFLVSFYNNEISEKSEIFDDQFSVERPDGSNFTLKIRSTKLEDSAMYFCASDAFTGETQYFGPGTRLLVL.